The rows below give T cell receptor beta chains drawn from one sample of a study of T cells after yellow fever vaccination. TCRdb analysed the 5' RACE reads with MiXCR anew, one entry per CDR3 protein. In the table there are 200,000 to 300,000 distinct CDR3 sequences, 10% to 15% of which are singletons. Sequenced here: CD4+ T cells sorted from PBMCs, sampled 45 days after the yellow fever booster vaccination. These receptors were obtained from a man aged 25 to 40 who received the YFV17D yellow fever vaccine. Both conserved end residues are part of each CDR3. Each record gives: CDR3 length, J gene, D gene, V gene, clone size, CDR3 protein, CDR3 DNA. The D gene is left open where the match is weak. Clone size is given for some rows only: seen once, a few or many times, or a class if the clone is expanded.

cdr3_length: 16; j_call: TRBJ2-1; d_call: TRBD2; v_call: TRBV7-2; clone_size: .; cdr3_aa: CASTFGRLAGANEQFF; cdr3_nt: TGTGCCAGCACCTTCGGGCGACTAGCGGGAGCCAATGAGCAGTTCTTC
cdr3_length: 15; j_call: TRBJ2-2; d_call: TRBD2; v_call: TRBV29-1; clone_size: .; cdr3_aa: CSGGTSGSGTGELFF; cdr3_nt: TGCAGCGGGGGGACTAGCGGGAGTGGCACCGGGGAGCTGTTTTTT
cdr3_length: 14; j_call: TRBJ1-5; d_call: .; v_call: TRBV19; clone_size: many; cdr3_aa: CASSNSVGNQPQHF; cdr3_nt: TGTGCCAGTAGTAATTCGGTTGGCAATCAGCCCCAGCATTTT
cdr3_length: 14; j_call: TRBJ2-5; d_call: TRBD1; v_call: TRBV7-2; clone_size: few; cdr3_aa: CASSSGTGTKTQYF; cdr3_nt: TGTGCCAGCAGCTCCGGGACAGGGACGAAGACCCAGTACTTC
cdr3_length: 14; j_call: TRBJ2-1; d_call: .; v_call: TRBV2; clone_size: few; cdr3_aa: CASSRESSYNEQFF; cdr3_nt: TGTGCCAGCAGTCGGGAGAGCTCCTACAATGAGCAGTTCTTC
cdr3_length: 17; j_call: TRBJ2-6; d_call: TRBD1; v_call: TRBV20-1; clone_size: .; cdr3_aa: CSARKTGVTAGANVLTF; cdr3_nt: TGCAGTGCTAGGAAAACAGGGGTAACGGCTGGGGCCAACGTCCTGACTTTC
cdr3_length: 14; j_call: TRBJ1-2; d_call: .; v_call: TRBV28; clone_size: few; cdr3_aa: CASSETRSNYGYTF; cdr3_nt: TGTGCCAGCAGCGAGACAAGATCTAACTATGGCTACACCTTC
cdr3_length: 13; j_call: TRBJ2-1; d_call: .; v_call: TRBV11-2; clone_size: .; cdr3_aa: CASSPLGYNEQFF; cdr3_nt: TGTGCCAGCAGCCCATTAGGTTACAATGAGCAGTTCTTC
cdr3_length: 13; j_call: TRBJ2-2; d_call: .; v_call: TRBV3-1; clone_size: few; cdr3_aa: CASSHRVGVELFF; cdr3_nt: TGTGCCAGCAGCCATCGTGTAGGGGTGGAGCTGTTTTTT
cdr3_length: 13; j_call: TRBJ2-1; d_call: .; v_call: TRBV19; clone_size: .; cdr3_aa: CASSIGYYNEQFF; cdr3_nt: TGTGCCAGTAGTATTGGTTACTACAATGAGCAGTTCTTC
cdr3_length: 11; j_call: TRBJ2-3; d_call: .; v_call: TRBV20-1; clone_size: .; cdr3_aa: CSVQEVDTQYF; cdr3_nt: TGCAGTGTTCAAGAGGTGGATACGCAGTATTTT
cdr3_length: 17; j_call: TRBJ2-6; d_call: TRBD1; v_call: TRBV20-1; clone_size: .; cdr3_aa: CSASPRDSLSGANVLTF; cdr3_nt: TGCAGTGCTAGTCCCCGGGACAGCCTCTCTGGGGCCAACGTCCTGACTTTC
cdr3_length: 13; j_call: TRBJ1-1; d_call: .; v_call: TRBV14; clone_size: once; cdr3_aa: CASSQSGNTEAFF; cdr3_nt: TGTGCCAGCAGCCAGTCGGGGAACACTGAAGCTTTCTTT
cdr3_length: 14; j_call: TRBJ2-1; d_call: TRBD1; v_call: TRBV13; clone_size: .; cdr3_aa: CASSGTGGSGEQFF; cdr3_nt: TGTGCCAGCAGCGGGACAGGGGGGTCTGGTGAGCAGTTCTTC
cdr3_length: 15; j_call: TRBJ1-1; d_call: TRBD1; v_call: TRBV7-2; clone_size: few; cdr3_aa: CASSLGTGGITEAFF; cdr3_nt: TGTGCCAGCAGCTTAGGCACAGGGGGTATCACTGAAGCTTTCTTT
cdr3_length: 14; j_call: TRBJ2-2; d_call: .; v_call: TRBV3-1; clone_size: few; cdr3_aa: CASSQGRIGGELFF; cdr3_nt: TGTGCCAGCAGCCAGGGACGGATCGGCGGGGAGCTGTTTTTT
cdr3_length: 11; j_call: TRBJ2-1; d_call: .; v_call: TRBV2; clone_size: .; cdr3_aa: CASSGLNEQFF; cdr3_nt: TGTGCCAGCAGTGGGCTTAATGAGCAGTTCTTC
cdr3_length: 14; j_call: TRBJ2-2; d_call: TRBD2; v_call: TRBV29-1; clone_size: .; cdr3_aa: CSVGGGTNTGELFF; cdr3_nt: TGCAGCGTTGGGGGGGGTACGAACACCGGGGAGCTGTTTTTT
cdr3_length: 16; j_call: TRBJ2-1; d_call: TRBD2; v_call: TRBV19; clone_size: many; cdr3_aa: CASIRGRLADYNEQFF; cdr3_nt: TGTGCCAGTATTAGAGGCAGACTAGCGGACTACAATGAGCAGTTCTTC
cdr3_length: 13; j_call: TRBJ2-7; d_call: TRBD1; v_call: TRBV15; clone_size: .; cdr3_aa: CATSTTGGYEQYF; cdr3_nt: TGTGCCACCAGCACCACAGGGGGATACGAGCAGTACTTC
cdr3_length: 11; j_call: TRBJ2-7; d_call: .; v_call: TRBV6-6; clone_size: many; cdr3_aa: CASSVIDEQYF; cdr3_nt: TGTGCCAGCAGCGTGATCGACGAGCAGTACTTC
cdr3_length: 16; j_call: TRBJ2-7; d_call: TRBD2; v_call: TRBV20-1; clone_size: few; cdr3_aa: CSAPGTSGSLQDEQYF; cdr3_nt: TGCAGTGCCCCCGGGACTAGCGGGAGTTTACAGGACGAGCAGTACTTC
cdr3_length: 14; j_call: TRBJ1-2; d_call: .; v_call: TRBV7-2; clone_size: .; cdr3_aa: CASSSSGARNGYTF; cdr3_nt: TGTGCCAGCAGCTCGTCCGGGGCGAGAAATGGCTACACCTTC
cdr3_length: 15; j_call: TRBJ2-7; d_call: TRBD2; v_call: TRBV5-1; clone_size: .; cdr3_aa: CASSPRAGGFIEQYF; cdr3_nt: TGCGCCAGCAGCCCTAGAGCGGGAGGGTTCATTGAGCAGTACTTC
cdr3_length: 15; j_call: TRBJ2-7; d_call: .; v_call: TRBV4-3; clone_size: .; cdr3_aa: CASSQFRETYYEQYF; cdr3_nt: TGCGCCAGCAGCCAATTTCGGGAGACCTATTACGAGCAGTACTTC
cdr3_length: 17; j_call: TRBJ2-2; d_call: TRBD2; v_call: TRBV12-3/TRBV12-4; clone_size: .; cdr3_aa: CASSLARTSGNTGELFF; cdr3_nt: TGTGCCAGCAGTTTAGCGCGTACTAGCGGAAACACCGGGGAGCTGTTTTTT
cdr3_length: 12; j_call: TRBJ2-7; d_call: .; v_call: TRBV28; clone_size: .; cdr3_aa: CAWGGRRLEQYF; cdr3_nt: TGTGCCTGGGGAGGCCGTCGGCTCGAGCAGTACTTC
cdr3_length: 15; j_call: TRBJ2-7; d_call: .; v_call: TRBV12-3/TRBV12-4; clone_size: few; cdr3_aa: CASPPRWEIPYEQYF; cdr3_nt: TGTGCCAGCCCCCCCAGGTGGGAGATCCCCTACGAGCAGTACTTC
cdr3_length: 16; j_call: TRBJ2-1; d_call: TRBD2; v_call: TRBV19; clone_size: few; cdr3_aa: CASSIDVSGPYNEQFF; cdr3_nt: TGTGCCAGTAGTATAGATGTTAGCGGGCCCTACAATGAGCAGTTCTTC
cdr3_length: 15; j_call: TRBJ2-1; d_call: TRBD2; v_call: TRBV7-2; clone_size: .; cdr3_aa: CASSLFPSGYNEQFF; cdr3_nt: TGTGCCAGCAGCTTATTCCCTAGCGGATACAATGAGCAGTTCTTC
cdr3_length: 15; j_call: TRBJ1-1; d_call: .; v_call: TRBV18; clone_size: .; cdr3_aa: CASSPSGVFNTEAFF; cdr3_nt: TGTGCCAGCTCACCGTCGGGGGTTTTTAACACTGAAGCTTTCTTT
cdr3_length: 11; j_call: TRBJ2-5; d_call: .; v_call: TRBV3-1; clone_size: many; cdr3_aa: CASSRRETQYF; cdr3_nt: TGTGCCAGCAGCCGAAGGGAGACCCAGTACTTC
cdr3_length: 16; j_call: TRBJ2-2; d_call: TRBD2; v_call: TRBV7-2; clone_size: few; cdr3_aa: CASSLEIGRYTGELFF; cdr3_nt: TGTGCCAGCAGCTTAGAAATCGGGAGGTACACCGGGGAGCTGTTTTTT
cdr3_length: 12; j_call: TRBJ2-7; d_call: TRBD1; v_call: TRBV28; clone_size: few; cdr3_aa: CASRGTVLEQYF; cdr3_nt: TGTGCCAGCAGGGGGACAGTACTAGAGCAGTACTTC
cdr3_length: 10; j_call: TRBJ2-5; d_call: .; v_call: TRBV29-1; clone_size: .; cdr3_aa: CSVELETQYF; cdr3_nt: TGCAGCGTTGAGCTTGAGACCCAGTACTTC
cdr3_length: 14; j_call: TRBJ2-1; d_call: .; v_call: TRBV27; clone_size: few; cdr3_aa: CASSVRGSYNEQFF; cdr3_nt: TGTGCCAGCAGTGTCAGGGGATCCTACAATGAGCAGTTCTTC